The present T cell receptor (beta chain) was sequenced within a study of blood T cell repertoires in COVID-19. Looking at the study overall: Italy, Spain and the United States were the sources of the convalescent and acute COVID-19 samples.

Ages ranged from about 18 to 89 years, with residence in fewer than 25 US areas. In the original analysis: Amplification from reference gene primers served as the basis for estimated nucleated cell counts. Clones were read by immunoSEQ multiplex PCR, and TCRdb kept only the in-frame ones, dropping some. V, J and clone size derive from that table, while D and trimming were established from the DNA sequence. The sample includes 210,000 or so clones, about 80% of them seen just once. Germline-derived CDR1 and CDR2 are GTSNPN and SVGIG (reference sequence). This CDR3 spans 15 amino acids. Trimming cost V 4 bases and J 3 bases; bases outside gene matches: 6.

This chain joins TRBV30 and TRBJ1-5; 10 bases line up with TRBD1. Material: PBMCs or T cells enriched from blood (not recorded which). This TCR came from a man between 60 and 75 years old who had recovered from COVID-19. The CDR3 region has the DNA TGTGCCTGGAAGGGACAGGGGACGTTCAATCAGCCCCAGCATTTT. Translation gives CAWKGQGTFNQPQHF.